The 19 T cell receptor beta chains listed next were all sequenced from one sample in a study of human T cells and chemical hapten exposure. TCRdb fed the RACE reads into MiXCR, producing one record per CDR3 protein. Found here are about 82,000 distinct CDR3 sequences, around 13% of them singletons; the top ten hold about 5.7%. Indicated time point: patch test 3, about 24 weeks after DPC sensitization. Treatment here: therapeutic diphenylcyclopropenone sensitization with weekly scalp DPC. The source was whole blood, collected in connection with sensitization to the hapten diphenylcyclopropenone (DPC). The origin of the receptors is a woman between 50 and 59 years old with alopecia areata. Some clones in this sample may be carry-over from other donors' samples.

This clonotype was detected ten times or more. V and J are TRBV3-1 and TRBJ2-3; no clear D. Germline-derived CDR1 and CDR2 are LGHDT and YNNKEL (reference sequence). The V end lost 1 base, the J end lost 4 bases, and 9 bases lay between the germline ends. The CDR3 loop spans 14 amino acids. This chain's CDR3 is CASSQVPASDTQYF. The CDR3 coding sequence is TGTGCCAGCAGCCAAGTCCCAGCATCAGATACGCAGTATTTT.

V usage is TRBV29-1 and J usage is TRBJ1-1; 9 bases align to TRBD1. The CDR3 length is 12 residues. Germline values: CDR1 SQVTM, CDR2 ANQGSEA. With 6 bases clipped from V and 5 bases from J, the junction kept 4 bases outside the gene matches. The CDR3 coding sequence is TGCAGCGTCGGGACAGGGAAGACTGAAGCTTTCTTT. The encoded protein is CSVGTGKTEAFF.

This clonotype was counted only a few times. The chain employs TRBV29-1 and TRBJ2-1, with TRBD2 identical over 8 bases. V dropped 5 bases and J dropped 3; count of bases not matched to a gene: 9. This CDR3 is 15 amino acids long. CDR1 and CDR2 (germline): SQVTM, ANQGSEA. The CDR3: CSVNGGDYNYNEQFF. The CDR3 nucleotides read TGCAGCGTTAACGGGGGGGACTACAACTACAATGAGCAGTTCTTC.

This clonotype was observed a handful of times. J is TRBJ2-1 and V is TRBV11-3; D ambiguous. The V gene lost 0 bases and the J gene lost 10 bases, with 10 bases spanning the gap. This CDR3 comprises 13 residues. From germline, CDR1 is SGHNT and CDR2 YENEEA. This chain's CDR3 is CASSLDGQDEQFF. The CDR3 DNA reads as TGTGCCAGCAGCTTAGATGGGCAGGACGAGCAGTTCTTC.

This clonotype was recorded at least ten times. The chain employs TRBV20-1 and TRBJ2-1, with D possibly matching TRBD2 (5 bases). From germline, CDR1 is DFQATT and CDR2 SNEGSKA (reference sequence). V lost 0 bases, J lost 7 bases, and 19 bases lay in between. The CDR3 spans 16 residues. CDR3 protein: CSAREGSGRRLNEQFF. In DNA form, the CDR3 reads TGCAGTGCTAGAGAGGGGAGCGGCCGGAGGTTAAATGAGCAGTTCTTC.

This clonotype was recorded many times. The V call is TRBV3-1, the J call TRBJ1-2, with D possibly being TRBD1 (6 bases). In germline, CDR1 is LGHDT, CDR2 YNNKEL (reference sequence). The CDR3 has 17 amino acids. The V and J ends lost 4 bases and 7 bases respectively, with 25 bases between them. CDR3: CASSPLGGQGYPLGYTF. For the CDR3, the DNA is TGTGCCAGCAGCCCCCTAGGCGGGCAGGGGTATCCTCTTGGCTACACCTTC.

This clonotype occurred many times. This chain connects TRBV5-1 to TRBJ2-2; 10 bases are a match to TRBD1. V was clipped by 2 bases and J by 4 bases; unmatched bases: 11. The length of the CDR3 is 18 residues. Germline V CDR1 and CDR2: SGHRS, YFSETQ. The CDR3 loop is CASSFNMGQGISTGELFF. The CDR3 DNA sequence: TGCGCCAGCAGCTTTAACATGGGACAGGGGATTTCCACCGGGGAGCTGTTTTTT.

On this clonotype: Just one base apart from a much larger clone, this may be a read error. The rearrangement links TRBV29-1 to TRBJ2-1; possible D gene TRBD1, 5 bases. The V end lost 5 bases, the J end lost 7 bases, and 15 bases lay between the germline ends. Germline loops: CDR1 SQVTM, CDR2 ANQGSEA. The CDR3 runs 13 residues. The CDR3 nucleotides are TGCAGCGTTTATCTGCAGGGTATGAATGAGCAGTTCTTC. This encodes CSVYLQGMNEQFF.

This clonotype showed up many times. V gene TRBV7-8 combines with J gene TRBJ2-3, with a tentative D call TRBD1 (6 bases). Germline V gene sequence: CDR1 SGHVS, CDR2 FQNEAQ. Trimming removed 6 bases at V and 4 bases at J, with 26 bases between. The CDR3 totals 18 residues. DNA of the CDR3: TGTGCCAGCAGGCAGCCCCTTGGCACCGGGACAAAGGCAGATACGCAGTATTTT. It is translated as CASRQPLGTGTKADTQYF.

This chain connects TRBV20-1 to TRBJ2-2; a possible D gene is TRBD1 (5 bases). This CDR3 region has 11 residues. The V end was cut by 6 bases, the J end by 5 bases, with 7 bases between. Germline loops: CDR1 DFQATT, CDR2 SNEGSKA (reference sequence). In DNA form, the CDR3 reads TGCAGTGCCAGGGTGACCGGGGAGCTGTTTTTT. Amino acids: CSARVTGELFF.

This clonotype has a count of ten or more. J is TRBJ2-3 and V is TRBV7-9, with unresolved D. From germline, CDR1 is SEHNR and CDR2 FQNEAQ (reference sequence). Trimming left V 5 bases short and J 6 bases short, with 12 bases between. The CDR3 extends over 13 amino acids. DNA of the CDR3: TGTGCCAGCAGCCCCAAAGGACCGGATACGCAGTATTTT. This encodes CASSPKGPDTQYF.

This clonotype appeared a few times. The V call is TRBV7-2, the J call TRBJ2-3; tentatively, D is TRBD1 (6 bases). CDR1 and CDR2 from the germline V gene are SGHTA and FQGNSA. CDR3 length: 15 residues. V gave up 7 bases and J gave up 5 bases, with 19 bases separating them. The CDR3 protein is CASTLTGLRLDTQYF. CDR3 nucleotide sequence: TGTGCCAGCACCCTGACAGGCCTCCGTTTAGATACGCAGTATTTT.

This clonotype was counted ten times or more. CDR3 bases: TGTGCCAGCAGCGGCCGGGGAAGCTCCTACGAGCAGTACTTC. The encoded protein is CASSGRGSSYEQYF. The rearrangement links TRBV13 to TRBJ2-7; TRBD2 is a possible D gene (5 bases). Deletions cut 5 bases from V and 0 bases from J, with 11 bases between. The V gene's germline CDR1 is PRHDT and CDR2 FYEKMQ (reference sequence). The CDR3 consists of 14 residues.

This clonotype has only one observation. A single base separates this from a much larger clone, so it may be a read error. The chain links TRBV30 to TRBJ2-3; weak D call: TRBD1 (5 bases). Germline CDR1 is GTSNPN and CDR2 is SVGIG (reference sequence). V dropped 2 bases and J dropped 1 base, with 19 bases sitting between them. The CDR3 runs to 17 residues. This chain's CDR3 is CAWSRPPWGLGTDTQYF. DNA for the CDR3: TGTGCCTGGAGTAGACCCCCTTGGGGCTTAGGCACAGATACGCAGTATTTT.

V gene TRBV10-3 combines with J gene TRBJ1-2, with D hard to call. In germline, CDR1 is ENHRY, CDR2 SYGVKD. V shed 4 bases and J shed 6 bases, with 6 bases lying between them. The length of the CDR3 is 11 residues. The chain's CDR3 is CAISVGDGYTF. The CDR3, as DNA: TGTGCCATCAGTGTTGGGGATGGCTACACCTTC.

The V and J genes are TRBV7-2 and TRBJ1-2, with 7 bases lining up with TRBD1. The J segment lost 3 bases and the V segment lost 5 bases, leaving 3 bases of the junction unmatched. CDR3 size: 13 residues. CDR1 is SGHTA and CDR2 is FQGNSA in the germline V gene. This CDR3 reads CASSRDSYYGYTF. The CDR3, as DNA: TGTGCCAGCAGCCGGGACAGCTACTATGGCTACACCTTC.

This clonotype has a handful of counts. The rearrangement joins TRBV5-1 to TRBJ2-1; 8 bases agree with TRBD2. This CDR3 comprises 16 residues. Germline V gives CDR1 SGHRS, CDR2 YFSETQ. The ends lost 3 bases at V and 10 bases at J; junction bases unmatched: 15. CDR3 in DNA: TGCGCCAGCAGCTCAAGGCCCCAGGCGGGAGGTAACGAGCAGTTCTTC. It codes for CASSSRPQAGGNEQFF.

The chain couples TRBV3-1 to TRBJ1-2; TRBD1 aligns across 7 bases. This CDR3 is 15 amino acids long. Germline values: CDR1 LGHDT, CDR2 YNNKEL (reference sequence). Trimming removed 4 bases from V and 6 bases from J; junction bases left unmatched: 11. The CDR3 DNA reads TGTGCCAGCAGCCCGGCGACAGGGATCTCGAATGGCTACACCTTC. Its protein product is CASSPATGISNGYTF.

This clonotype has ten or more counts. This sequence joins TRBV13 and TRBJ1-1; possibly TRBD1 for D (5 bases). CDR3 length equals 13 residues. Between the trimmed V and J ends, which lost 7 bases and 4 bases, there was a span of 13 bases. The germline gives CDR1 PRHDT, CDR2 FYEKMQ (reference sequence). The CDR3 sequence is CASTPERGTEAFF. CDR3 DNA: TGTGCCAGCACTCCTGAGAGGGGCACTGAAGCTTTCTTT.